This TCR beta chain was sequenced in a study of blood T cell repertoires in COVID-19. Unmatched junction bases numbered 1, after V lost 0 bases and J lost 1 base. The CDR3 has 15 residues. Germline V gene lookup returns CDR1 LGHDT and CDR2 YNNKEL (reference sequence). The protocol was immunoSEQ multiplex PCR, while the TCRdb copy is restricted to in-frame clones and leaves out a portion. The data hold a few hundred thousand clones, with 65% to 90% observed a single time. V and J are TRBV3-1 (or the pseudogene TRBV3-2) and TRBJ1-1; TRBD1 matches at 8 bases. The sample comprised peripheral blood. The sequence was collected from a woman in her sixties or seventies with COVID-19, enrolled during active disease. The CDR3, as DNA: TGTGCCAGCAGCCAAGAAGACAGGGGGAACACTGAAGCTTTCTTT. Its translation is CASSQEDRGNTEAFF.